This T cell receptor (beta chain) was found in a study of blood T cell repertoires in COVID-19 (TCRdb year 2020). About the investigation overall: The collaborator samples originated in the United States, Italy and Spain and spanned the acute and convalescent phases of COVID-19. Subjects who had been exposed to COVID-19, were actively infected with it, or had recovered from it provided the deeply sampled blood TCRbeta repertoires that made up the dataset. The material from the prospective study consisted of cDNA or gDNA derived from T cells, B-cell-depleted T cells, or PBMCs. Where available, HLA class I and class II types were taken from metadata supplied by the sample provider and were not determined by assay-based typing. Samples came from the ongoing ImmuneRACE study (first 160 participants) plus 1,254 subjects from 6 global collaborators. The repertoires were made available in a free public database intended to serve as a resource for research on the immune response to SARS-CoV-2. A de-identified subject ID, COVID-19 status, age in years and sex were almost always included in the sample metadata. The investigation overall reported the following: The amount of clinical and demographic metadata varied by source and participant and was provided uncurated.

Turning to this clone: The antigen it binds to is not known. The record has no base qualities; no much larger clone is one base away.

Collaborating institutions collected whole blood in K2EDTA tubes following their own protocols. Collaborator samples were shipped for TCRbeta analysis as frozen whole blood, isolated PBMCs, or DNA extracted from either sample type. The germline V gene gives CDR1 as MDHEN and CDR2 as SYDVKM. V gives up 6 bases and J gives up 6 bases, and the segment between their germline ends measures 15 bases. The CDR3 covers 13 residues, taking in both the cysteine and the phenylalanine. Kept here is only the CDR3 DNA, which spans 39 bases and is read in frame from base 1. The immunoSEQ Assay, a bias-controlled multiplex PCR, was used to amplify TCRbeta CDR3 regions from genomic DNA. The original methods were these. The number of nucleated cells in each sample was estimated from the amplification of reference gene primers within the assay. To quantify the absolute abundance of each unique TCRbeta CDR3 rearrangement, sequence reads were collapsed and filtered. For each sample, productive Simpson clonality was calculated as the square root of Simpson's diversity index over productive rearrangements. What TCRdb holds here is the immuneACCESS table cut down to in-frame rearrangements. Part of the clones is not present; checked against another copy, under half of the missing clones reflect an unresolved V gene, and the others are unexplained. V, J and clone size derive from that table, while D and trimming were established from the DNA sequence. The sample has 50,000 to 65,000 clones on record, roughly 68% of them singletons. The biggest ten clones account for 28% of the sample.

The sample taken for sequencing was peripheral blood. The sequence links TRBV28 to TRBJ2-7; the best D guess is TRBD2, with 6 bases matching. The TCR originated in a woman of 80 years or more with acute or convalescent COVID-19. The nucleotide sequence reads TGTGCCAGCAGGGCGGGATACGGCTTCGAGCAGTACTTC. The encoded protein is CASRAGYGFEQYF.